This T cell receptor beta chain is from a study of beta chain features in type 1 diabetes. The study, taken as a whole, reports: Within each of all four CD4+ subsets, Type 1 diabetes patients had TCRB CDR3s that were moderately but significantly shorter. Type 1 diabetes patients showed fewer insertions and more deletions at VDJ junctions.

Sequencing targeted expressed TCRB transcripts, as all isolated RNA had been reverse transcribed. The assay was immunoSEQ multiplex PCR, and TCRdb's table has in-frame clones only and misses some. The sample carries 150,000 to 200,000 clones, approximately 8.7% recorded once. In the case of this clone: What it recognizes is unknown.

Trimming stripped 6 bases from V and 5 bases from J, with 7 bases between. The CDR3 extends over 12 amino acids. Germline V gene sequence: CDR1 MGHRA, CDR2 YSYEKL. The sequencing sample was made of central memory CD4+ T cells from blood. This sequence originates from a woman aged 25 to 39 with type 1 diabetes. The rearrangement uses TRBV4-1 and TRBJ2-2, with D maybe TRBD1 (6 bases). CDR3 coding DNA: TGCGCCAGCAGGGGGACAACCGGGGAGCTGTTTTTT. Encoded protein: CASRGTTGELFF.